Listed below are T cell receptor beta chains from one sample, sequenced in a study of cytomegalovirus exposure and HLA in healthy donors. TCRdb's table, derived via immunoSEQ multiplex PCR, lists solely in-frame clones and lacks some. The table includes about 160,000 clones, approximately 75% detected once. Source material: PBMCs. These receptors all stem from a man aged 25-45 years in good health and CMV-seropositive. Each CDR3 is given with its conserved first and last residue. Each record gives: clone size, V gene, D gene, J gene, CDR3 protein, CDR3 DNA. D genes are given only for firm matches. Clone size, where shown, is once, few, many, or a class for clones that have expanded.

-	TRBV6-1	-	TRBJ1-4	CASSKRESANEKLFF	TGTGCCAGCAGTAAGCGGGAGTCGGCTAATGAAAAACTGTTTTTT
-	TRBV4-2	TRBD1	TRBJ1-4	CASSHGDRAGGEKLFF	TGTGCCAGCAGCCATGGGGACAGGGCGGGTGGTGAAAAACTGTTTTTT
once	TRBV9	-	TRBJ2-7	CASSEGAGNLYEQYF	TGTGCCAGCAGCGAAGGGGCAGGGAACTTATACGAGCAGTACTTC
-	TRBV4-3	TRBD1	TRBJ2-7	CASSQDKGTGDSYEQYF	TGCGCCAGCAGCCAAGATAAGGGGACAGGGGACTCCTACGAGCAGTACTTC
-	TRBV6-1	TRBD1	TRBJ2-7	CASRRETGGYEQYF	TGTGCCAGCAGGAGAGAGACAGGGGGCTACGAGCAGTACTTC
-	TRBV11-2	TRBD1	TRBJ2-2	CASSTRTGGLTGELFF	TGTGCCAGCAGCACACGGACAGGGGGCCTAACCGGGGAGCTGTTTTTT
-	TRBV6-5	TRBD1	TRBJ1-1	CASRPGGRVTEAFF	TGTGCCAGCAGGCCAGGGGGCAGGGTCACTGAAGCTTTCTTT
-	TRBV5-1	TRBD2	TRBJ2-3	CASSPGTSGGITQYF	TGCGCCAGCAGCCCGGGGACTAGCGGGGGGATTACGCAGTATTTT
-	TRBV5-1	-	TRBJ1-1	CARYTGDTEAFF	TGCGCCAGATACACGGGGGACACTGAAGCTTTCTTT
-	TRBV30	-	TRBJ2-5	CASTDVAGRETQYF	TGTGCCTCCACCGACGTGGCGGGGCGGGAGACCCAGTACTTC